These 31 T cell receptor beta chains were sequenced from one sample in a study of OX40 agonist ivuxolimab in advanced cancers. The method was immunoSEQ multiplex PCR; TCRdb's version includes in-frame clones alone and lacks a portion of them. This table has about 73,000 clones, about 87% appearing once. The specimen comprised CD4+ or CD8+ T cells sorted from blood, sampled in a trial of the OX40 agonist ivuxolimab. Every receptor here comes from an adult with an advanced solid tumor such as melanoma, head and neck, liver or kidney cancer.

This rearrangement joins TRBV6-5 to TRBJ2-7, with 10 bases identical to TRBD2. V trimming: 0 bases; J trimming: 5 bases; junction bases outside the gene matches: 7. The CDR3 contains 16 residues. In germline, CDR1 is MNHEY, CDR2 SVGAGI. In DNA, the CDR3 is TGTGCCAGCAGTTACTCGATGGGACTAGCGTTCCACGAGCAGTACTTC. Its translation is CASSYSMGLAFHEQYF.

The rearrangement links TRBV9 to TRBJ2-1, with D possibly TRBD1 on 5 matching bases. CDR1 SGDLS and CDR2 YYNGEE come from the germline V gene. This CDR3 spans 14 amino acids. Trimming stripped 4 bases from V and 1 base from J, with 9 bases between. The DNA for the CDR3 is TGTGCCAGCAGCCCCGGACAATCCTACAATGAGCAGTTCTTC. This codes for CASSPGQSYNEQFF. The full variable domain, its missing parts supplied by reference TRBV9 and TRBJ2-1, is DSGVTQTPKHLITATGQRVTLRCSPRSGDLSVYWYQQSLDQGLQFLIQYYNGEERAKGNILERFSAQQFPDLHSELNLSSLELGDSALYFCASSPGQSYNEQFFGPGTRLTVL.

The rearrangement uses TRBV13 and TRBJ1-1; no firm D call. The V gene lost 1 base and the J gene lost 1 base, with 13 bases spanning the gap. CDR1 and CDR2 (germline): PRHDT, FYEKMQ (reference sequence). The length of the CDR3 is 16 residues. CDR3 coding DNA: TGTGCCAGCAGCTTAGCTAGGTCCGGAACGAACACTGAAGCTTTCTTT. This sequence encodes CASSLARSGTNTEAFF.

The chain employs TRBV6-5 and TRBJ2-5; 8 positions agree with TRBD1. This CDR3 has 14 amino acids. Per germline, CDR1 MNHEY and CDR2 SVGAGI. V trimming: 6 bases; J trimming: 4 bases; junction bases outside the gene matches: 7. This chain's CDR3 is CASSHRDRRETQYF. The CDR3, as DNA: TGTGCCAGCAGCCACCGGGACAGGCGAGAGACCCAGTACTTC.

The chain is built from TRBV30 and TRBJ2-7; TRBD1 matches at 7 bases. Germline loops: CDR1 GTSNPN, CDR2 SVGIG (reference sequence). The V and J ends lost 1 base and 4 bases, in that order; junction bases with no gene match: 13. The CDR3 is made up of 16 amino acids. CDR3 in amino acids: CAWSDLDRMIWYEQYF. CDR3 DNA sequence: TGTGCCTGGAGTGACCTGGACAGGATGATTTGGTACGAGCAGTACTTC.

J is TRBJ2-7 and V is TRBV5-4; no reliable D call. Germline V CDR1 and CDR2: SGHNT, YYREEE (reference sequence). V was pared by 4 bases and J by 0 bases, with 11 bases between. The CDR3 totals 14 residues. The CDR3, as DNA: TGTGCCAGCAGCCCCCAGGTTACCTCCTACGAGCAGTACTTC. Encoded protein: CASSPQVTSYEQYF.

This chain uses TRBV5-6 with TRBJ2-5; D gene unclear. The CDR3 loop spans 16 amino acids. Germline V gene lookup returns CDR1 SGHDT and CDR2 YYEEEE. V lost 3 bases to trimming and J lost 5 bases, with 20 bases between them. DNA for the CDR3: TGTGCCAGCAGCTCATTCTTACCGGAGTGGTTTGAGACCCAGTACTTC. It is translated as CASSSFLPEWFETQYF.

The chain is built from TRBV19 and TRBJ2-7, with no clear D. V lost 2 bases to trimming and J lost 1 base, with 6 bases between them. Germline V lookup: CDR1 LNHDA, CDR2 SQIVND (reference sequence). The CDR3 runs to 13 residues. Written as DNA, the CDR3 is TGTGCCAGTAGTATATCCCTATCCTACGAGCAGTACTTC. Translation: CASSISLSYEQYF.

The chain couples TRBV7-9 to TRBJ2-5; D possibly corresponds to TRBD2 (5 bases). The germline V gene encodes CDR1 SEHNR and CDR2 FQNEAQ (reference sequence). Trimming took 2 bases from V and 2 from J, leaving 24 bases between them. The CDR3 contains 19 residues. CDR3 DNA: TGTGCCAGCAGCTTAAACGGTCACGTGACCGACGGGAAACAAGAGACCCAGTACTTC. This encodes CASSLNGHVTDGKQETQYF.

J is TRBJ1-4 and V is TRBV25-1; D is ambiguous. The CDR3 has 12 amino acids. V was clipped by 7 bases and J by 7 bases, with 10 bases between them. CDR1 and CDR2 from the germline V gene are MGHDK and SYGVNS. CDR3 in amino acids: CASTRFGEKLFF. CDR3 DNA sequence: TGTGCCAGCACTCGCTTTGGTGAAAAACTGTTTTTT.

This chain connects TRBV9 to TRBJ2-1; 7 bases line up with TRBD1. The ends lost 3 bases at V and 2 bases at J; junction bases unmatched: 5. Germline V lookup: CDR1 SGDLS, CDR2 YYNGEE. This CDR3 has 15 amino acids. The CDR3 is CASSDRGATYNEQFF. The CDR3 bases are TGTGCCAGCAGCGACAGGGGTGCTACCTACAATGAGCAGTTCTTC.

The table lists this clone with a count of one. In DNA, the CDR3 is TGTGCCAGCAGTCCTGGACTAGCGGGACGCTACGAGCAGTACTTC. The encoded protein is CASSPGLAGRYEQYF. This rearrangement joins TRBV6-1 to TRBJ2-7; 12 bases match TRBD2. Germline assignment: CDR1 MNHNS and CDR2 SASEGT. This CDR3 spans 15 amino acids. V was clipped by 5 bases and J by 3 bases; unmatched bases: 5.

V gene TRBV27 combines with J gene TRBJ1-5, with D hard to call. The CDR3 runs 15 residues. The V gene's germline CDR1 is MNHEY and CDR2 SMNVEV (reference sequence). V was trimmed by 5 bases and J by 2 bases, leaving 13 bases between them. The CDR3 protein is CASSGRPPGNQPQHF. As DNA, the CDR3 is TGTGCCAGCAGTGGCAGGCCGCCCGGCAATCAGCCCCAGCATTTT.

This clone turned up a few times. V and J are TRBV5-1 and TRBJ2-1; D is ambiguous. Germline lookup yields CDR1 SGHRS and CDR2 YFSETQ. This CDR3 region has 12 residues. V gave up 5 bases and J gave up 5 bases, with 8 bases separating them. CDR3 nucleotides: TGCGCCAGCAGACCAGAGGACAATGAGCAGTTCTTC. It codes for CASRPEDNEQFF.

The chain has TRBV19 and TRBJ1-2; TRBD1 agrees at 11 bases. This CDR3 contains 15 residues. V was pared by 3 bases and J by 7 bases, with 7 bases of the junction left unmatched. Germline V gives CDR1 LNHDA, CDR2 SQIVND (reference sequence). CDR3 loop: CASSIWTGGASGYTF. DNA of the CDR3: TGTGCCAGTAGTATTTGGACAGGGGGCGCATCTGGCTACACCTTC.

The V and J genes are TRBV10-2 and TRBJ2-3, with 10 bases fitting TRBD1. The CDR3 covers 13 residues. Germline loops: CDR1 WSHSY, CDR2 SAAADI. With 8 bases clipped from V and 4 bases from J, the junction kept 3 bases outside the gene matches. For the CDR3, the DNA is TGCGCCAGCTCTGGACAGGGGGCAGATACGCAGTATTTT. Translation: CASSGQGADTQYF.

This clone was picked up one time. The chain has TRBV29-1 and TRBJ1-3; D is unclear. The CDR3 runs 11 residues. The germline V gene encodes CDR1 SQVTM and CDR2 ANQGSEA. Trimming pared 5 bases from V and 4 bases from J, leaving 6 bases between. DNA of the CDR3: TGCAGCGTTACGAGGGGAAACACCATATATTTT. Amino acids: CSVTRGNTIYF.

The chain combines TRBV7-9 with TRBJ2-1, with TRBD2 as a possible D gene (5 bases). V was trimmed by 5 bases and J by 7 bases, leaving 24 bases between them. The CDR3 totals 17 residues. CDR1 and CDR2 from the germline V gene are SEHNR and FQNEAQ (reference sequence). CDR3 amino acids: CASSRSPVGEWMNEQFF. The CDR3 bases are TGTGCCAGCAGCCGATCGCCTGTTGGGGAGTGGATGAATGAGCAGTTCTTC.

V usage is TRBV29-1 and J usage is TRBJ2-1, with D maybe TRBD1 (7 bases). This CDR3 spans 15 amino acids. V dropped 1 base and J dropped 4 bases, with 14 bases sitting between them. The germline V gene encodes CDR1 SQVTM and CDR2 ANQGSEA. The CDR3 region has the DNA TGCAGCGTTGAAGGGTGGCAGGGGGGATACAATGAGCAGTTCTTC. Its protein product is CSVEGWQGGYNEQFF.

CDR3 residues: CASSLSHTLAGKDNEQFF. The CDR3 DNA sequence: TGTGCCAGCAGTTTATCCCACACTCTAGCGGGAAAAGACAATGAGCAGTTCTTC. This rearrangement joins TRBV27 to TRBJ2-1; TRBD2 aligns across 9 bases. From germline, CDR1 is MNHEY and CDR2 SMNVEV (reference sequence). This CDR3 spans 18 amino acids. The V gene end was trimmed by 0 bases and the J gene end by 5 bases; junction bases not matched to a gene: 11.

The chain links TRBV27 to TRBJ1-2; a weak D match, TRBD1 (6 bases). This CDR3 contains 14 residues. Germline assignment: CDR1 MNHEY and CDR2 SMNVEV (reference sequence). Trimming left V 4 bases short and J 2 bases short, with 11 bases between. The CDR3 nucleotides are TGTGCCAGCAGTTATCAGGGGACCAACTATGGCTACACCTTC. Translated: CASSYQGTNYGYTF.

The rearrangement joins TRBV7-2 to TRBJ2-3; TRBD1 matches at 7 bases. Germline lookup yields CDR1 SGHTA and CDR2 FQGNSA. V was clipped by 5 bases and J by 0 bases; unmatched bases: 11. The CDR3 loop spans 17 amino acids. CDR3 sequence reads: CASSPSQGQVSTDTQYF. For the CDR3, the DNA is TGTGCCAGCAGCCCGTCACAGGGGCAAGTTAGCACAGATACGCAGTATTTT. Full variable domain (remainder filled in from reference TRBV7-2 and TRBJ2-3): GAGVSQSPSNKVTEKGKDVELRCDPISGHTALYWYRQSLGQGLEFLIYFQGNSAPDKSGLPSDRFSAERTGGSVSTLTIQRTQQEDSAVYLCASSPSQGQVSTDTQYFGPGTRLTVL.

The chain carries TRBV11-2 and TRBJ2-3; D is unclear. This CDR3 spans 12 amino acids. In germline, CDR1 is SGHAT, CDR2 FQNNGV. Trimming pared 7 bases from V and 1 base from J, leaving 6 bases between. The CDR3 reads CASKDGTDTQYF. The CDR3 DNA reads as TGTGCCAGCAAAGACGGCACAGATACGCAGTATTTT.

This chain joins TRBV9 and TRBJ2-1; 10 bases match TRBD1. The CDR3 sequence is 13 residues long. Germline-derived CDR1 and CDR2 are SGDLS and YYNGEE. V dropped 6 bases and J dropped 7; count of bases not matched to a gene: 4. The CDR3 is CASNMGQGNEQFF. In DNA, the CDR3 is TGTGCCAGCAACATGGGACAGGGGAATGAGCAGTTCTTC. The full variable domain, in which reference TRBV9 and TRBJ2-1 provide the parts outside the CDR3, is DSGVTQTPKHLITATGQRVTLRCSPRSGDLSVYWYQQSLDQGLQFLIQYYNGEERAKGNILERFSAQQFPDLHSELNLSSLELGDSALYFCASNMGQGNEQFFGPGTRLTVL.

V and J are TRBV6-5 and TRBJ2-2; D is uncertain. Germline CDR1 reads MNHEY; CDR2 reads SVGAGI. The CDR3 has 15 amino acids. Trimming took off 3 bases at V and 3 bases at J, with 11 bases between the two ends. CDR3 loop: CASSYLSGYTGELFF. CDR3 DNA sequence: TGTGCCAGCAGTTATCTTTCCGGGTACACCGGGGAGCTGTTTTTT.

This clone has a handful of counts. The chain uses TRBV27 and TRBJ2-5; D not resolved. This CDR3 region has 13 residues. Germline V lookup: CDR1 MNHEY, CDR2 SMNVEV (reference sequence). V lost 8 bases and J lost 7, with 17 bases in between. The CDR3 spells CASGEGPKRTQYF. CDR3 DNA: TGTGCCAGCGGTGAAGGCCCCAAGAGGACCCAGTACTTC.

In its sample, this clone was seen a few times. This CDR3 reads CASRASGPGYTF. The CDR3 nucleotides are TGTGCCAGCAGGGCCAGCGGCCCTGGCTACACCTTC. The chain combines TRBV2 with TRBJ1-2; no definite D call. The CDR3 is 12 amino acids. The V and J ends lost 6 bases and 7 bases respectively, with 12 bases between them. CDR1 is SNHLY, CDR2 FYNNEI, per germline. Full variable domain (remainder filled in from reference TRBV2 and TRBJ1-2): EPEVTQTPSHQVTQMGQEVILRCVPISNHLYFYWYRQILGQKVEFLVSFYNNEISEKSEIFDDQFSVERPDGSNFTLKIRSTKLEDSAMYFCASRASGPGYTFGSGTRLTVV.

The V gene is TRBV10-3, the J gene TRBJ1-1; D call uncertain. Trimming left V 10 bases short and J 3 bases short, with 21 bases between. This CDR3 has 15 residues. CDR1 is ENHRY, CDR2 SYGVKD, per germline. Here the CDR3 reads CATQGITSRDTEAFF. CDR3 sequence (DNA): TGTGCCACCCAAGGGATTACGAGTCGGGACACTGAAGCTTTCTTT.

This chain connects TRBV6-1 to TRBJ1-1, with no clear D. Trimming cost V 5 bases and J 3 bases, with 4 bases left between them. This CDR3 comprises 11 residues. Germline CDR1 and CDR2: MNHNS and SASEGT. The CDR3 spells CASSRDTEAFF. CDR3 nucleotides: TGTGCCAGCAGTAGGGACACTGAAGCTTTCTTT.

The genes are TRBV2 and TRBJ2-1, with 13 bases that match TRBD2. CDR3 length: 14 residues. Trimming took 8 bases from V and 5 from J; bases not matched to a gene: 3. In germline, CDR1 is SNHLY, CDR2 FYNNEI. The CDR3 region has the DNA TGTGCCAGCCTTGGACTAGCGGGGGACAATGAGCAGTTCTTC. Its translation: CASLGLAGDNEQFF.

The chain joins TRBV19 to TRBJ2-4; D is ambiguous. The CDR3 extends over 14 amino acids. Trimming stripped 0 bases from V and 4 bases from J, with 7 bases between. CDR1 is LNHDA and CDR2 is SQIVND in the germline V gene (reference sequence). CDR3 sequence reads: CASSIEGLKNIQYF. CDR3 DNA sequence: TGTGCCAGTAGTATAGAAGGCCTTAAAAACATTCAGTACTTC.